Listed below are T cell receptor beta chains from one sample, sequenced in a study of identifying expanded T cells in peripheral blood. Repertoires were generated with immunoSEQ multiplex PCR, while TCRdb's copy carries only in-frame clones and drops some. The sample records approximately 110,000 clones, about 89% being singletons. Sequencing input: blood. The receptors derive from a person aged 18 to 69 in good health. The CDR3 runs from the conserved cysteine through the conserved F or W. A D gene is named only where the DNA matches it firmly. The size field is filled for only some rows; it gives once, few, many or a size class.

D gene: TRBD1
J gene: TRBJ2-7
clone size: -
V gene: TRBV19
CDR3 DNA: TGTGCCAGTAGTCCGGGGACAGGTTCCGTCCACGAGCAGTACTTC
CDR3 protein: CASSPGTGSVHEQYF

D gene: -
J gene: TRBJ2-4
clone size: -
V gene: TRBV28
CDR3 DNA: TGTGCCAGCAGTCTGGAAGGGGCCAAAAACATTCAGTACTTC
CDR3 protein: CASSLEGAKNIQYF

D gene: TRBD2
J gene: TRBJ2-3
clone size: -
V gene: TRBV19
CDR3 DNA: TGTGCCAGTAGACCCTATAGCGGGGGGGCCCCAGATACGCAGTATTTT
CDR3 protein: CASRPYSGGAPDTQYF

D gene: TRBD1
J gene: TRBJ2-7
clone size: -
V gene: TRBV28
CDR3 DNA: TGTGCCAGCAGTTTAAGGACAGGGGTGGGCTACGAGCAGTACTTC
CDR3 protein: CASSLRTGVGYEQYF

D gene: TRBD1
J gene: TRBJ1-1
clone size: -
V gene: TRBV29-1
CDR3 DNA: TGCAGCGCCAAGGGACAGGGGGACACTGAAGCTTTCTTT
CDR3 protein: CSAKGQGDTEAFF

D gene: -
J gene: TRBJ2-7
clone size: once
V gene: TRBV4-1
CDR3 DNA: TGCGCCAGCAGCCAAGTGGACGCCACCTACGAGCAGTACTTC
CDR3 protein: CASSQVDATYEQYF

D gene: TRBD1
J gene: TRBJ1-1
clone size: -
V gene: TRBV4-3
CDR3 DNA: TGCGCCAGCAGCCAAGATTCGGGACAGGGTTTAGGGGCGGACACTGAAGCTTTCTTT
CDR3 protein: CASSQDSGQGLGADTEAFF

D gene: TRBD2
J gene: TRBJ2-7
clone size: -
V gene: TRBV6-5
CDR3 DNA: TGTGCCATCAGGAGACTAGCGGTATCCTACGAGCAGTACTTC
CDR3 protein: CAIRRLAVSYEQYF

D gene: TRBD2
J gene: TRBJ2-2
clone size: -
V gene: TRBV9
CDR3 DNA: TGTGCCAGCAGCGTCGTGAGCGGGACGGCGAACACCGGGGAGCTGTTTTTT
CDR3 protein: CASSVVSGTANTGELFF

D gene: -
J gene: TRBJ1-4
clone size: -
V gene: TRBV18
CDR3 DNA: TGTGCCAGCTCACCGGTCAGGGTAGGGCAGGGGCATGAAAAACTGTTTTTT
CDR3 protein: CASSPVRVGQGHEKLFF

D gene: -
J gene: TRBJ2-7
clone size: -
V gene: TRBV6-1
CDR3 DNA: TGTGCCAGCAGTGAAGCAACAGGTCCGTCCTACGAGCAGTACTTC
CDR3 protein: CASSEATGPSYEQYF

D gene: -
J gene: TRBJ1-1
clone size: -
V gene: TRBV5-5
CDR3 DNA: TGTGCCAGCAGCTTGAGGGCAGGGGTCGGTGAAGCTTTCTTT
CDR3 protein: CASSLRAGVGEAFF

D gene: TRBD2
J gene: TRBJ2-1
clone size: -
V gene: TRBV19
CDR3 DNA: TGTGCCAGTAGTATCCTCCAGCGGGGGGGCAATGAGCAGTTCTTC
CDR3 protein: CASSILQRGGNEQFF

D gene: -
J gene: TRBJ2-2
clone size: -
V gene: TRBV14
CDR3 DNA: TGTGCCAGCAGCCCAGTAGAATCGGTCACCGGGGAGCTGTTTTTT
CDR3 protein: CASSPVESVTGELFF

D gene: -
J gene: TRBJ2-1
clone size: -
V gene: TRBV7-2
CDR3 DNA: TGTGCCAGCAGGCAATCCTTGAGTAGCTCCTACAATGAGCAGTTCTTC
CDR3 protein: CASRQSLSSSYNEQFF

D gene: -
J gene: TRBJ1-2
clone size: -
V gene: TRBV19
CDR3 DNA: TGTGCCAGTAGTACAGGGGCAGGGTATGGCTACACCTTC
CDR3 protein: CASSTGAGYGYTF

D gene: -
J gene: TRBJ1-6
clone size: -
V gene: TRBV27
CDR3 DNA: TGTGCCAGCAGTTTGGGGGAAAATTCACCCCTCCACTTT
CDR3 protein: CASSLGENSPLHF

D gene: TRBD1
J gene: TRBJ2-7
clone size: -
V gene: TRBV19
CDR3 DNA: TGTGCCAGTAGTCGGACAGGGGACACCGAGCAGTACTTC
CDR3 protein: CASSRTGDTEQYF